A selection of T cell receptor beta chains follows, all from one sample in a study of T cells in Graves' hyperthyroidism and ophthalmopathy. TCRdb used MiXCR to reprocess the multiplex PCR reads, holding one entry per CDR3 protein. The sample shows hundreds of thousands of distinct CDR3 sequences, 14% of them seen only once. The sample comprised blood. These receptor sequences come from a woman aged 18-30 years with Graves' hyperthyroidism. Both conserved end residues are part of each CDR3. The D gene is left open where the match is weak. A row's size may be missing; if present it is once, few, many or a size class.

v_gene	abundance	d_gene	j_gene	CDR3nt	CDR3aa
TRBV27	many	TRBD2	TRBJ2-1	TGTGCCAGCAGTTCCCCAAGGACTAGCGGGAGTGGGAATGAGCAGTTCTTC	CASSSPRTSGSGNEQFF
TRBV11-2	few	NA	TRBJ1-5	TGTGCCAGCAGTCAAACGTCCCGCAATCAGCCCCAGCATTTT	CASSQTSRNQPQHF
TRBV30	many	NA	TRBJ1-4	TGTGCCTGGAGTCCAGGGTGGGATGAAAAACTGTTTTTT	CAWSPGWDEKLFF
TRBV28	NA	TRBD1	TRBJ1-2	TGTGCCAGCAGCCCTACAGGGGTGGGCTATGGCTACACCTTC	CASSPTGVGYGYTF
TRBV12-3/TRBV12-4	many	TRBD1	TRBJ2-7	TGTGCCAGCAGAGGGACAGGCCTTAGGGAGCAGTACTTC	CASRGTGLREQYF
TRBV18	few	NA	TRBJ2-1	TGTGCCAGCTCACCACCTAGCCAGGGTCACTACAATGAGCAGTTCTTC	CASSPPSQGHYNEQFF
TRBV2	many	TRBD2	TRBJ2-7	TGTGCCAGCAGTGATGAGCTAGCGGATTACTACGAGCAGTACTTC	CASSDELADYYEQYF
TRBV20-1	many	NA	TRBJ2-1	TGCAGTGCAACCGGCTTCAGCAACTCCTACAATGAGCAGTTCTTC	CSATGFSNSYNEQFF
TRBV6-5	NA	NA	TRBJ2-5	TGTGCCAGCAGTTCATGGGGGCAGGGTGAGACCCAGTACTTC	CASSSWGQGETQYF
TRBV7-9	few	TRBD2	TRBJ2-1	TGTGCCAGCAGCCCCGATCGCGGGAGTTTGCCTAATGAGCAGTTCTTC	CASSPDRGSLPNEQFF
TRBV7-7	NA	NA	TRBJ2-1	TGTGCCAGCAAGAGGGAGTTGGTCAATGAGCAGTTCTTC	CASKRELVNEQFF
TRBV7-2	many	TRBD2	TRBJ2-7	TGTGCCAGCAGCATGGGGACTAGCGGGATTTCCTACGAGCAGTACTTC	CASSMGTSGISYEQYF
TRBV6-1	many	TRBD1	TRBJ1-1	TGTGCCAGCAGTGTGGACAGGGGCGACACTGAAGCTTTCTTT	CASSVDRGDTEAFF
TRBV6-1	NA	TRBD1	TRBJ1-5	TGTGCCAGCAGGGCCGGGACAGGCCAAGGTCAGCCCCAGCATTTT	CASRAGTGQGQPQHF
TRBV6-2/TRBV6-3	few	NA	TRBJ2-1	TGTGCCAGCAGTTACCCCTCCCGATATGTTGAGCAGTTCTTC	CASSYPSRYVEQFF
TRBV20-1	NA	TRBD2	TRBJ2-3	TGCAGTGCTCGACTAGCGGGAGTGTCAGATACGCAGTATTTT	CSARLAGVSDTQYF
TRBV29-1	NA	NA	TRBJ1-3	TGCAGCGTGAGGACAGCTAACTCTGGAAACACCATATATTTT	CSVRTANSGNTIYF
TRBV20-1	many	TRBD1	TRBJ1-5	TGCAGTGCTGCGAGAAGGGACAGGGGCAATCAGCCCCAGCATTTT	CSAARRDRGNQPQHF
TRBV10-3	NA	NA	TRBJ1-3	TGTGCCACCGCGAACGAGAGGTCTGGAAACACCATATATTTT	CATANERSGNTIYF
TRBV24-1	few	TRBD2	TRBJ2-5	TGTGCCACCAGTGTTCTGACTAGCGGGGGCCAAGAGACCCAGTACTTC	CATSVLTSGGQETQYF
TRBV4-2	once	NA	TRBJ2-2	TGTGCCAGCAGCCAAGAACTACAGGGATCCGGGGAGCTGTTTTTT	CASSQELQGSGELFF
TRBV18	many	NA	TRBJ2-7	TGTGCTTCCTCCCCGCGGTTCTCCTACGAGCAGTACTTC	CASSPRFSYEQYF
TRBV9	many	TRBD2	TRBJ2-2	TGTGCCAGCAGCGTATCATCCAGCGGGAGGTCGAACACCGGGGAGCTGTTTTTT	CASSVSSSGRSNTGELFF
TRBV12-3/TRBV12-4	NA	TRBD1	TRBJ1-1	TGTGCCAGCAGGCCTGGGACAGGGGTTACTGAAGCTTTCTTT	CASRPGTGVTEAFF
TRBV10-3	NA	NA	TRBJ1-2	TGTGCCATCACCACCTTGGCCAACTATGGCTACACCTTC	CAITTLANYGYTF
TRBV27	many	TRBD1	TRBJ1-2	TGTGCCAGCAGTGATGTCGGGACAGGGAGTTTCTATGGCTACACCTTC	CASSDVGTGSFYGYTF
TRBV3-1	many	NA	TRBJ1-1	TGTGCCAGCAGCTACGGAAACACTGAAGCTTTCTTT	CASSYGNTEAFF
TRBV12-3/TRBV12-4	few	NA	TRBJ2-1	TGTGCCAGCAGGGGGGGCTTCTCCGACAATGAGCAGTTCTTC	CASRGGFSDNEQFF
TRBV3-1	few	TRBD2	TRBJ2-7	TGTGCCAGCAGCCACAGAGCGGGAGCGGCCTACGAGCAGTACTTC	CASSHRAGAAYEQYF
TRBV28	many	NA	TRBJ1-1	TGTGCCAGCAGGTCACTAGAACCGGTGAACACTGAAGCTTTCTTT	CASRSLEPVNTEAFF
TRBV28	NA	NA	TRBJ1-2	TGTGCCAGCACCCGCCCCGGCTATGGCTACACCTTC	CASTRPGYGYTF
TRBV20-1	few	NA	TRBJ1-3	TGCAGTGCTTTGACACAGGGAACTGGAAACACCATATATTTT	CSALTQGTGNTIYF
TRBV4-1	NA	NA	TRBJ2-3	TGCGCCAGCAGCCAAACTGTTGAGGGACATTGGGCAGATACGCAGTATTTT	CASSQTVEGHWADTQYF
TRBV24-1	few	NA	TRBJ1-2	TGTGCCACCAGTGATTTGAAATGGGGAGGCTACACCTTC	CATSDLKWGGYTF
TRBV4-1	few	NA	TRBJ2-1	TGCGCCAGCAGCCAAGTTGTAAGAGGGGTCGGCAATGAGCAGTTCTTC	CASSQVVRGVGNEQFF
TRBV28	few	TRBD2	TRBJ2-2	TGTGCCAGCAGGTGGTTCCTAGCGGGAGAGTCCGGGGAGCTGTTTTTT	CASRWFLAGESGELFF
TRBV6-1	NA	TRBD1	TRBJ1-2	TGTGCCAGCGGGAATTCAGGGGGGAAGGATGGCTACACCTTC	CASGNSGGKDGYTF
TRBV4-1	few	NA	TRBJ2-2	TGCGCCAGCAGCCAACAGGGAACGGCCGGGGAGCTGTTTTTT	CASSQQGTAGELFF
TRBV6-1	NA	NA	TRBJ2-7	TGTGCCAGCACCTCGCCGGGGTCCTACGAGCAGTACTTC	CASTSPGSYEQYF
TRBV28	many	TRBD2	TRBJ2-1	TGTGCCAGCAGTTTCACACCCCCGACTAGCCCGTTTGAGCAGTTCTTC	CASSFTPPTSPFEQFF
TRBV9	few	TRBD1	TRBJ2-5	TGTGCCAGCAGCCTTCCCCTCGGACAGGGGGGAGGAGAGACCCAGTACTTC	CASSLPLGQGGGETQYF
TRBV20-1	NA	TRBD2	TRBJ2-1	TGCAGTGCTAAACCGGGACTAGAAGCCTCCCATCACTACAATGAGCAGTTCTTC	CSAKPGLEASHHYNEQFF
TRBV29-1	NA	NA	TRBJ2-3	TGCAGCGCCCTAGACCCCCTTATGGAAACAGATACGCAGTATTTT	CSALDPLMETDTQYF
TRBV29-1	few	TRBD2	TRBJ2-1	TGCAGCTCCCCGGGGGGGGGGCGAGGAAATGAGCAGTTCTTC	CSSPGGGRGNEQFF
TRBV6-2/TRBV6-3	NA	NA	TRBJ2-3	TGTGCCAGCGGAGCTAGGACAGATACGCAGTATTTT	CASGARTDTQYF
TRBV30	many	NA	TRBJ2-1	TGTGCCTGGAGTGCCCCTACCCCAGATGAGCAGTTCTTC	CAWSAPTPDEQFF
TRBV6-1	many	TRBD1	TRBJ2-1	TGTGCCAGCAGCTTACAGGGGGCATACAATGAGCAGTTCTTC	CASSLQGAYNEQFF
TRBV12-3/TRBV12-4	many	NA	TRBJ1-1	TGTGCCAGCAGTGTTACAGTCCGTGGAACTGAAGCTTTCTTT	CASSVTVRGTEAFF
TRBV6-1	few	NA	TRBJ2-4	TGTGCCAGCAGTGTGACAAGTACAGGGAGGTGGGACATTCAGTACTTC	CASSVTSTGRWDIQYF
TRBV6-5	NA	TRBD1	TRBJ2-3	TGTGCCAGCAGTTACGACAGGGGGCGAGATACGCAGTATTTT	CASSYDRGRDTQYF
TRBV6-6	few	NA	TRBJ1-3	TGTGCCAGCAGTTACGATCCGTCGGCCTCTGGAAACACCATATATTTT	CASSYDPSASGNTIYF
TRBV11-2	many	NA	TRBJ2-5	TGTGCCAGCAGCGGCCGGGTCTGCCGGTACTTC	CASSGRVCRYF
TRBV24-1	many	NA	TRBJ2-7	TGTGCCACCAGTGATCCTGACAGATACGAGCAGTACTTC	CATSDPDRYEQYF
TRBV7-9	few	TRBD1	TRBJ2-7	TGTGCCAGCAGCTTAGATACGACAGGGATACACGAGCAGTACTTC	CASSLDTTGIHEQYF
TRBV29-1	NA	NA	TRBJ2-1	TGCAGCGTTGGGGTAGTCGGGAATGAGCAGTTCTTC	CSVGVVGNEQFF
TRBV13	NA	TRBD2	TRBJ2-1	TGTGCCAGCAGCCCCGCTAGCGGGAGTCAAGTGAGAGGCTACAATGAGCAGTTCTTC	CASSPASGSQVRGYNEQFF